This entry describes one T cell receptor (beta chain). This record belongs to a study of blood T cell repertoires in COVID-19. Study as a whole: Donors in the United States, Italy and Spain gave samples during acute or convalescent COVID-19. T cells, B-cell-depleted T cells, or PBMCs provided the cDNA or gDNA that served as material.

Source study methods: Amplification of reference gene primers provided the estimated nucleated cell counts. Assay: immunoSEQ multiplex PCR; the TCRdb copy retains only in-frame clones and omits some. V and J calls and clone size are those listed in that table; D and trimming were worked out from the DNA. The repertoire consists of under 200,000 clones, with about 87% occurring once and the leading ten covering under 30%. CDR3 length: 15 residues. Losses at the gene ends were 3 bases for V and 9 bases for J; bases not matched to a gene: 12. Germline assignment: CDR1 KGHSH and CDR2 LQKENI. The chain carries TRBV18 and TRBJ2-7, with TRBD1 matching 9 bases. The source material was peripheral blood. This clonotype was sampled from a man between 60 and 75 years old with acute or convalescent COVID-19. CDR3 in amino acids: CASSPGSGQGVRQYF. The CDR3, as DNA: TGTGCCAGCTCACCCGGGTCGGGACAGGGAGTTCGGCAGTACTTC.